This passage covers 32 T cell receptor beta chains from one sample sequenced in a study of CDR3 diversity in severe acne (dated by TCRdb to the late 2010s). The method was PCR. The instrument was an Illumina HiSeq 2000. TCRdb trimmed public reads at Q25 via fastp, called clones via MiXCR and kept in-frame beta chains. Here each entry gathers all rows of one CDR3 protein and keeps the most common genes and DNA. This sample holds more than 70,000 distinct CDR3 sequences; 45% to 55% were observed only once. Around 10% of the sample comes from the top ten. Sample: blood. All receptors come from a male donor in good health, serving as a control.

This CDR3 is CASSLGGIAGVTDTQYF. Written as DNA, the CDR3 is TGTGCCAGCAGCTTAGGCGGTATAGCGGGGGTCACAGATACGCAGTATTTT. The V call is TRBV7-9, the J call TRBJ2-3; TRBD2 aligns across 9 bases. The germline V gene encodes CDR1 SEHNR and CDR2 FQNEAQ (reference sequence). The CDR3 spans 17 residues. V trimming: 1 base; J trimming: 2 bases; junction bases outside the gene matches: 7.

The chain combines TRBV5-4 with TRBJ2-7; 10 bases match TRBD2. The CDR3 covers 16 residues. The germline gives CDR1 SGHNT, CDR2 YYREEE (reference sequence). Germline trimming cut 6 bases from V and 0 bases from J; bases unmatched to any gene: 9. The CDR3 is CASNTAGGGASYEQYF. The CDR3 DNA sequence: TGTGCCAGCAACACAGCGGGGGGGGGGGCCTCCTACGAGCAGTACTTC.

On this clonotype itself: Being one base from a much bigger clone, this may be a read error. V is TRBV29-1 and J is TRBJ2-5; no firm D call. This CDR3 contains 14 residues. Germline lookup yields CDR1 SQVTM and CDR2 ANQGSEA. The CDR3 DNA reads as TGCAGCGTTGATGGCCAGATTGGGCAAGAGGCCCAGTACTTC. Protein sequence: CSVDGQIGQEAQYF. Supplemented by reference TRBV29-1 and TRBJ2-5, the full variable domain reads SAVISQKPSRDICQRGTSLTIQCQVDSQVTMMFWYRQQPGQSLTLIATANQGSEATYESGFVIDKFPISRPNLTFSTLTVSNMSPEDSSIYLCSVDGQIGQEAQYFGPGTRLLVL.

This rearrangement joins TRBV10-3 to TRBJ2-7; D remains ambiguous. V was cut by 6 bases and J by 5 bases, with 14 bases left in between. The length of the CDR3 is 13 residues. CDR1 is ENHRY, CDR2 SYGVKD, per germline. The CDR3 spells CAIRDGPWDEQYF. DNA of the CDR3: TGTGCCATCAGGGACGGGCCTTGGGACGAGCAGTACTTC.

The CDR3: CAISESLGAGNQPQHF. The CDR3 DNA follows: TGTGCCATCAGTGAGTCTCTGGGGGCGGGTAATCAGCCCCAGCATTTT. The chain uses TRBV10-3 and TRBJ1-5, with a possible D match to TRBD1 (6 bases). The CDR3 sequence is 16 residues long. The V end was cut by 0 bases, the J end by 4 bases, with 13 bases between. CDR1 ENHRY and CDR2 SYGVKD come from the germline V gene.

This clonotype has ten or more counts. V usage is TRBV7-3 and J usage is TRBJ2-3; the D gene could be TRBD1 or TRBD2 (5 bases each). This CDR3 comprises 16 residues. The germline V gene has CDR1 SGHTA and CDR2 FQGTGA. The V gene lost 5 bases and the J gene lost 4 bases, with 19 bases spanning the gap. The CDR3 DNA reads TGTGCCAGCAGCGAACCTCGACTGGGACGGGCAGATACGCAGTATTTT. Its protein product is CASSEPRLGRADTQYF.

Concerning this clonotype itself: Because the CDR3's place on the DNA is in doubt, the DNA is left out and the CDR3 is given as listed by TCRdb. This chain links TRBV7-3 with TRBJ2-7; the DNA was not compared with TRBD1, the D call given in the table. Per germline, CDR1 SGHTA and CDR2 FQGTGA. The CDR3 has 20 residues if both end residues are counted. The CDR3 reads CASRGQGRETPYILEREQYF.

This clonotype was recorded a few times. The chain joins TRBV9 to TRBJ2-7; 9 bases line up with TRBD1. Germline V CDR1 and CDR2: SGDLS, YYNGEE. This CDR3 has 15 amino acids. V dropped 3 bases and J dropped 0; count of bases not matched to a gene: 4. CDR3 region: CASSGRDRASYEQYF. The CDR3 nucleotides read TGTGCCAGCAGCGGCCGGGACAGGGCCTCCTACGAGCAGTACTTC.

The J gene is TRBJ2-2, the V gene TRBV19; D not resolved. The CDR3 length is 14 residues. Germline V gives CDR1 LNHDA, CDR2 SQIVND (reference sequence). Between the trimmed V and J ends, which lost 4 bases and 2 bases, there was a span of 8 bases. The CDR3 protein is CASSRALNTGELFF. CDR3 bases: TGTGCCAGTAGTAGAGCTCTAAACACCGGGGAGCTGTTTTTT.

At least ten counts were recorded for this clonotype. The chain combines TRBV10-2 with TRBJ2-7, with 7 bases aligning to TRBD1. The CDR3 sequence is 13 residues long. V shed 2 bases, J shed 8 bases, and the junction held 6 bases outside the gene matches. The germline V gene has CDR1 WSHSY and CDR2 SAAADI. Here the CDR3 DNA reads TGCGCCAGCAGTGAGGGGACAGTTACGAAGCAGTACTTC. It yields the protein CASSEGTVTKQYF.

This clonotype was recorded at least ten times. This chain links TRBV27 with TRBJ1-5, with 10 bases lining up with TRBD1. The V gene's germline CDR1 is MNHEY and CDR2 SMNVEV (reference sequence). V trimming: 5 bases; J trimming: 9 bases; junction bases outside the gene matches: 13. CDR3 length: 16 residues. CDR3 bases: TGTGCCAGCAGTGCAGGGACAGGGGAGCTCTTCGTGCCCCAGCATTTT. Residues: CASSAGTGELFVPQHF.

The chain recombines TRBV9 with TRBJ1-2, with a tentative D call TRBD1 (6 bases). CDR1 and CDR2 from the germline V gene are SGDLS and YYNGEE. The germline V and J ends were trimmed by 0 bases and 2 bases, with 17 bases remaining between them. The CDR3 totals 17 residues. CDR3: CASSVAVDRPKNYGYTF. In DNA, the CDR3 is TGTGCCAGCAGCGTAGCTGTAGACAGGCCGAAGAACTATGGCTACACCTTC.

The chain employs TRBV20-1 and TRBJ1-5; D uncertain. Germline assignment: CDR1 DFQATT and CDR2 SNEGSKA (reference sequence). V lost 0 bases and J 11 bases, leaving 17 bases between the germline ends. The CDR3 loop spans 14 amino acids. The CDR3 spells CSARDEAGKETQHF. DNA of the CDR3: TGCAGTGCTAGAGATGAGGCGGGAAAAGAGACCCAGCATTTT.

V gene TRBV5-6 combines with J gene TRBJ2-5; D uncertain. The CDR3 totals 15 residues. Germline CDR1 reads SGHDT; CDR2 reads YYEEEE. V dropped 4 bases and J dropped 1 base, with 14 bases sitting between them. Written as DNA, the CDR3 is TGTGCCAGCAGCCAAGAAGGTAGCCTCCAAGAGACCCAGTACTTC. Translation: CASSQEGSLQETQYF.

The CDR3 reads CASSLAGTGLSSYNSPLHF. The CDR3 DNA sequence: TGTGCCAGCAGCTTAGCGGGGACAGGACTTAGCTCCTATAATTCACCCCTCCACTTT. V and J are TRBV7-8 and TRBJ1-6, with 8 bases aligning to TRBD1. Germline V gene sequence: CDR1 SGHVS, CDR2 FQNEAQ. The ends lost 0 bases at V and 0 bases at J; junction bases unmatched: 7. CDR3 size: 19 residues.

In its sample, this clonotype was seen many times. The rearrangement links TRBV27 to TRBJ1-5, with D uncertain. The CDR3 consists of 13 residues. V dropped 2 bases and J dropped 4 bases, with 6 bases sitting between them. Germline V CDR1 and CDR2: MNHEY, SMNVEV (reference sequence). CDR3 protein: CASSLQANQPQHF. CDR3 DNA: TGTGCCAGCAGTTTACAAGCAAATCAGCCCCAGCATTTT.

The sample holds many counts of this clonotype. The V gene is TRBV10-2, the J gene TRBJ1-1, with no clear D. V gave up 2 bases and J gave up 1 base, with 5 bases separating them. Germline-derived CDR1 and CDR2 are WSHSY and SAAADI. The CDR3 runs 13 residues. CDR3 protein: CASSENTNTEAFF. In nucleotides, the CDR3 is TGCGCCAGCAGTGAGAACACGAACACTGAAGCTTTCTTT.

At least ten counts were recorded for this clonotype. The chain combines TRBV11-3 with TRBJ2-2; D unclear. V was pared by 5 bases and J by 9 bases, with 10 bases between. From germline, CDR1 is SGHNT and CDR2 YENEEA. The CDR3 is made up of 12 amino acids. The CDR3 coding sequence is TGTGCCAGCAGCATAGCCGGCAGGGAGCTGTTTTTT. It encodes CASSIAGRELFF.

V and J are TRBV25-1 and TRBJ1-2, with D perhaps TRBD1 (5 bases). Germline V gene lookup returns CDR1 MGHDK and CDR2 SYGVNS. The CDR3 has 15 amino acids. V was clipped by 10 bases and J by 2 bases, with 20 bases between them. The CDR3 reads CAKGSVPGVNYGYTF. CDR3 DNA: TGTGCCAAGGGGTCAGTACCCGGCGTGAACTATGGCTACACCTTC.

There are a few counts of this clonotype. V gene TRBV10-3 combines with J gene TRBJ2-2; TRBD1 aligns across 7 bases. The CDR3 contains 14 residues. Germline V lookup: CDR1 ENHRY, CDR2 SYGVKD. J lost 5 bases, V lost 8 bases, and 8 bases had no gene match. The CDR3 DNA reads TGTGCCATCCTCCAGGACAGGAATACCGGGGAGCTGTTTTTT. Its translation is CAILQDRNTGELFF.

Of note for this clonotype: One end of the junction does not line up with germline, which may come from a read error. The rearrangement joins TRBV7-6 to TRBJ2-1; perhaps TRBD2 as D (6 bases). The tail of the sequence fits TRBJ2-7 better, so the J call may be wrong. CDR1 and CDR2 (germline): SGHVS, FNYEAQ. The CDR3 sequence is 13 residues long. CDR3 sequence: CASSRGKGNEQYF. As DNA, the CDR3 is TGTGCTAGCAGCCGCGGGAAGGGCAATGAGCAGTACTTC.

This sequence joins TRBV4-1 and TRBJ2-7; 8 bases are shared with TRBD2. The J segment lost 0 bases and the V segment lost 4 bases, leaving 8 bases of the junction unmatched. The CDR3 has 16 residues. The germline CDR1 and CDR2 sequences are MGHRA and YSYEKL. The CDR3 DNA is TGCGCCAGCAGCCCCCGGGGGGGACGGTCCTCCTACGAGCAGTACTTC. It yields the protein CASSPRGGRSSYEQYF.

By share of the sample, this clonotype is medium-sized. This chain connects TRBV6-5 to TRBJ2-5, with 8 bases identical to TRBD1. Germline-derived CDR1 and CDR2 are MNHEY and SVGAGI. This CDR3 region has 12 residues. Trimming cost V 6 bases and J 12 bases; bases outside gene matches: 9. CDR3 DNA sequence: TGTGCCAGCAGCCCGCGGTCGGACAGGGAGTACTTC. This sequence encodes CASSPRSDREYF.

The chain uses TRBV20-1 and TRBJ2-3; TRBD2 agrees at 8 bases. With 2 bases clipped from V and 4 bases from J, the junction kept 14 bases outside the gene matches. Per the germline V gene, CDR1 is DFQATT and CDR2 is SNEGSKA (reference sequence). The CDR3 consists of 17 residues. The CDR3 DNA follows: TGCAGTGCTAGACCCTTCCGGGGGGGGTCGGTCCCAGATACGCAGTATTTT. This sequence encodes CSARPFRGGSVPDTQYF.

In its sample, this clonotype was seen once. A read error may be the cause here, since a much bigger clone is one base away. The gene calls are TRBV25-1 and TRBJ1-1, with D possibly TRBD1 on 5 matching bases. The CDR3 consists of 12 residues. Germline lookup yields CDR1 MGHDK and CDR2 SYGVNS. The CDR3 coding sequence is TGTGCCCGCAGAGACAGTGGCACTGAAGCTTTCTTT. This sequence encodes CARRDSGTEAFF.

Notes on this clonotype: A much larger clone differs from this one at a single base, so this may be a read error. The genes are TRBV2 and TRBJ2-5, with a possible D match to TRBD2 (6 bases). The V and J ends lost 4 bases and 9 bases respectively, with 6 bases between them. This CDR3 comprises 10 residues. Per the germline V gene, CDR1 is SNHLY and CDR2 is FYNNEI. CDR3 nucleotide sequence: TGTGCCAGCAGTGGGGAGGCCCAGTACTTC. It specifies CASSGEAQYF. Full variable domain (remainder filled in from reference TRBV2 and TRBJ2-5): EPEVTQTPSHQVTQMGQEVILRCVPISNHLYFYWYRQILGQKVEFLVSFYNNEISEKSEIFDDQFSVERPDGSNFTLKIRSTKLEDSAMYFCASSGEAQYFGPGTRLLVL.

This sequence joins TRBV12-3 or TRBV12-4 and TRBJ2-7; 8 bases are shared with TRBD1. Trimming at V came to 6 bases and at J to 6 bases, leaving 10 bases not matched to a gene. The CDR3 loop spans 14 amino acids. The CDR3 coding sequence is TGTGCCAGCAGCTGGGGGACAGGCAAGGTCGAGCAGTACTTC. This encodes CASSWGTGKVEQYF.

This clonotype came up many times. The rearrangement joins TRBV29-1 to TRBJ1-1, with unresolved D. V shed 4 bases and J shed 4 bases, with 13 bases lying between them. The V gene's germline CDR1 is SQVTM and CDR2 ANQGSEA. CDR3 length: 13 residues. The CDR3 coding sequence is TGCAGCGTTGCCCCCGGAGGTAGCACTGAAGCTTTCTTT. This translates into CSVAPGGSTEAFF.

This clonotype occurred many times. V is TRBV29-1 and J is TRBJ2-7; D call uncertain. Germline V CDR1 and CDR2: SQVTM, ANQGSEA. With 0 bases removed from V and 2 bases from J, the gap between germline ends came to 5 bases. The CDR3 contains 12 residues. CDR3 nucleotides: TGCAGCGTTGAAGATCGGCCCTACGAGCAGTACTTC. The encoded protein is CSVEDRPYEQYF.

This clonotype has more than one count but fewer than ten. The chain carries TRBV25-1 and TRBJ1-1; D remains unclear. V was clipped by 5 bases and J by 1 base, with 11 bases between them. The length of the CDR3 is 14 residues. Germline V gives CDR1 MGHDK, CDR2 SYGVNS. The CDR3: CASSLKTGNTEAFF. The CDR3 DNA follows: TGTGCCAGCAGTTTAAAAACGGGGAACACTGAAGCTTTCTTT.

V and J are TRBV15 and TRBJ1-1; 9 positions match TRBD1. This CDR3 is built from 15 residues. V dropped 3 bases and J dropped 3; count of bases not matched to a gene: 5. Germline CDR1 is LNHNV and CDR2 is YYDKDF (reference sequence). CDR3 loop: CATSRGRTGDTEAFF. In DNA form, the CDR3 reads TGTGCCACCAGCAGGGGACGGACAGGGGACACTGAAGCTTTCTTT.

This clonotype has only a few counts. This sequence joins TRBV20-1 and TRBJ1-3, with TRBD1 matching 7 bases. From germline, CDR1 is DFQATT and CDR2 SNEGSKA (reference sequence). The CDR3 length is 16 residues. The V segment lost 2 bases and the J segment 0 bases; nucleotides outside the gene matches: 7. The CDR3 reads CSARPRDRTSGNTIYF. The CDR3, as DNA: TGCAGTGCTAGACCCCGGGACAGAACCTCTGGAAACACCATATATTTT.